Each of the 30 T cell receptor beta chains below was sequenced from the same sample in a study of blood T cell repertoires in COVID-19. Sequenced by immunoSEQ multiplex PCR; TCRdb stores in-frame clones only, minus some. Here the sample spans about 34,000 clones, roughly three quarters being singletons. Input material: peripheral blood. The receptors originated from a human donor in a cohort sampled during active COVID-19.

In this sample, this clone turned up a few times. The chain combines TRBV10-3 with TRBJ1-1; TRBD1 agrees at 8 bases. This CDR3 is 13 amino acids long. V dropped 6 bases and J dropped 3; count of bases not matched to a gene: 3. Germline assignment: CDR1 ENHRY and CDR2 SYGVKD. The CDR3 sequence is CAISQGADTEAFF. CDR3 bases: TGTGCCATCAGCCAGGGGGCCGACACTGAAGCTTTCTTT.

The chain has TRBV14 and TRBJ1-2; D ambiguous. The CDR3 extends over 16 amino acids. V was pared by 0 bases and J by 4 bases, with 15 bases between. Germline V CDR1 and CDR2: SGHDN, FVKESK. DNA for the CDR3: TGTGCCAGCAGCCAAGATCTGTCAGGACTGATCTATGGCTACACCTTC. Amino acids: CASSQDLSGLIYGYTF.

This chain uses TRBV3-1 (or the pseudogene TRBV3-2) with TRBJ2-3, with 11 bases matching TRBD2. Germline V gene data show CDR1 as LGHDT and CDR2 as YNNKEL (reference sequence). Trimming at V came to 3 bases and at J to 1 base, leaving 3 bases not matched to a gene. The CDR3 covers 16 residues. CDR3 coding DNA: TGTGCCAGCAGCCAGGGACTAGCGGAGGGCACAGATACGCAGTATTTT. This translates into CASSQGLAEGTDTQYF.

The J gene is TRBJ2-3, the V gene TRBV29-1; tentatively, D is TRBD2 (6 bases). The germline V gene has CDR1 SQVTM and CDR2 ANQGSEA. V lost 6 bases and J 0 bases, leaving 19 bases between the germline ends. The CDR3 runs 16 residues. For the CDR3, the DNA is TGCAGCGTCGAATACTGGGACTTCTCTAGCACAGATACGCAGTATTTT. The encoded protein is CSVEYWDFSSTDTQYF.

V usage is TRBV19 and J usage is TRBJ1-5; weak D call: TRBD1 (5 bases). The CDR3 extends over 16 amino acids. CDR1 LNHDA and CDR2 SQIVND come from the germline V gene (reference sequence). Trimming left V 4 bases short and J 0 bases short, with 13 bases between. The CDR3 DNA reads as TGTGCCAGTAGTAAGTGGGGCGACGATAGCAATCAGCCCCAGCATTTT. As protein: CASSKWGDDSNQPQHF.

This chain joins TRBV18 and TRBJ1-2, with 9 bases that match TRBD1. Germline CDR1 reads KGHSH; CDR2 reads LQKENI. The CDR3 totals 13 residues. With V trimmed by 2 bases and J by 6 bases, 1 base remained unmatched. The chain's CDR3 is CASSPWDRDGYTF. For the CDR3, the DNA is TGTGCCAGCTCACCATGGGACAGGGATGGCTACACCTTC.

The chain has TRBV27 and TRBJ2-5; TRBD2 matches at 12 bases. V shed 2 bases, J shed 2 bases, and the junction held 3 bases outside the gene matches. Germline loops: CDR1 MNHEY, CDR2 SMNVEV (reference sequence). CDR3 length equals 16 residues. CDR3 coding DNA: TGTGCCAGCAGTTTAATAGGGACTAGCGGGCAAGAGACCCAGTACTTC. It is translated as CASSLIGTSGQETQYF.

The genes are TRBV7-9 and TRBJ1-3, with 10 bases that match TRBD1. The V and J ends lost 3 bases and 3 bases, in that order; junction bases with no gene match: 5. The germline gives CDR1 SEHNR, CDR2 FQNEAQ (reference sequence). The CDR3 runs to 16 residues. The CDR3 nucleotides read TGTGCCAGCAGCTTTGGAGGACAGGGGGTTGGAAACACCATATATTTT. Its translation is CASSFGGQGVGNTIYF.

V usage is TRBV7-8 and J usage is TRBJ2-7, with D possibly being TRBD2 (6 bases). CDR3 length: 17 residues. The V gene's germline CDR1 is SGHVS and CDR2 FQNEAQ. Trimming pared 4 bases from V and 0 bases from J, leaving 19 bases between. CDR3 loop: CASSWVTAGLYSYEQYF. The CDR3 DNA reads TGTGCCAGCAGCTGGGTAACTGCGGGACTCTACTCCTACGAGCAGTACTTC.

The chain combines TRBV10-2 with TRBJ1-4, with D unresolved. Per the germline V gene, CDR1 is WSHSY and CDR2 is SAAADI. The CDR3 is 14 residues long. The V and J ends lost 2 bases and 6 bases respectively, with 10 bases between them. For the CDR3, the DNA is TGCGCCAGCAGTGAGCCCTCGGCGGATGAAAAACTGTTTTTT. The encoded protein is CASSEPSADEKLFF.

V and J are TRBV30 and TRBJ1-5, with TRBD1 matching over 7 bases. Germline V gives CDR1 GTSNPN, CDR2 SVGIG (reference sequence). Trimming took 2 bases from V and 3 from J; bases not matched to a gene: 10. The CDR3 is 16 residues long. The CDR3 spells CAWSPPGQYYNQPQHF. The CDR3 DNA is TGTGCCTGGAGTCCACCGGGACAGTACTACAATCAGCCCCAGCATTTT.

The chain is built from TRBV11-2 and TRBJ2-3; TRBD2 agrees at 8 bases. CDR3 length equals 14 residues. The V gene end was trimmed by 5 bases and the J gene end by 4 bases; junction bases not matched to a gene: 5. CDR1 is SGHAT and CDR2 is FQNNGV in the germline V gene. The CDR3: CASSRRGGADTQYF. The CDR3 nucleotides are TGTGCCAGCAGCCGACGGGGGGGCGCAGATACGCAGTATTTT.

DNA of the CDR3: TGTGCCAGCAGTTATCGACAGGGGAGGAAACTGTTTTTT. Amino acids: CASSYRQGRKLFF. This chain uses TRBV6-5 with TRBJ1-4; TRBD1 agrees at 8 bases. This CDR3 contains 13 residues. The germline gives CDR1 MNHEY, CDR2 SVGAGI. Trimming took 3 bases from V and 11 from J; bases not matched to a gene: 5.

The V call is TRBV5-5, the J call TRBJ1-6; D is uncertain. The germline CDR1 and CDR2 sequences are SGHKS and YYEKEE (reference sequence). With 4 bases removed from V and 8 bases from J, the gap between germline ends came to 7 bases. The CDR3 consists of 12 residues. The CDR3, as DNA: TGTGCCAGCAGCCTGGACTATTCACCCCTCCACTTT. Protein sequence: CASSLDYSPLHF.

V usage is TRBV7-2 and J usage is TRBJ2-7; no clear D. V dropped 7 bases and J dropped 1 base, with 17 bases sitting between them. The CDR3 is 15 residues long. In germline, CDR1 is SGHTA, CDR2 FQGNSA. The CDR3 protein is CASTRSTNPSYEQYF. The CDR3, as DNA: TGTGCCAGCACCCGTTCGACAAATCCTTCCTACGAGCAGTACTTC.

The CDR3 DNA is TGTGCCAGCAGCTTCTCTAGCGGGGGGGAGACCCAGTACTTC. This sequence encodes CASSFSSGGETQYF. The chain couples TRBV7-2 to TRBJ2-5, with TRBD2 identical over 11 bases. CDR1 SGHTA and CDR2 FQGNSA come from the germline V gene. The CDR3 extends over 14 amino acids. V was clipped by 3 bases and J by 5 bases; unmatched bases: 2.

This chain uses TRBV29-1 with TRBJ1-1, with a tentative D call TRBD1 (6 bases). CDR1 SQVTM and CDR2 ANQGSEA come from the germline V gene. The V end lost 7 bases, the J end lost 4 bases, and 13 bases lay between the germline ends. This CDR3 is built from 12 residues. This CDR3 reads CSGWGLITEAFF. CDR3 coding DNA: TGCAGCGGGTGGGGGCTGATCACTGAAGCTTTCTTT.

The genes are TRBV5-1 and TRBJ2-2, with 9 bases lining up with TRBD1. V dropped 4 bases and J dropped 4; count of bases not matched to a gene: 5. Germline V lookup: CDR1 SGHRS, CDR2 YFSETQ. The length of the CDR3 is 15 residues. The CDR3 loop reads CASSLGTGSTGELFF. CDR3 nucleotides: TGCGCCAGCAGCCTGGGGACAGGGAGCACCGGGGAGCTGTTTTTT.

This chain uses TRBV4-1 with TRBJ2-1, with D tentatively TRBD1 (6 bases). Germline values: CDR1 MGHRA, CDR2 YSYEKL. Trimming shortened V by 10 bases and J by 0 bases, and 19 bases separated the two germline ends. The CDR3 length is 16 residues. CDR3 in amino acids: CATSPGQGNSYNEQFF. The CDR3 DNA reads TGCGCCACCTCCCCGGGACAAGGGAACTCCTACAATGAGCAGTTCTTC.

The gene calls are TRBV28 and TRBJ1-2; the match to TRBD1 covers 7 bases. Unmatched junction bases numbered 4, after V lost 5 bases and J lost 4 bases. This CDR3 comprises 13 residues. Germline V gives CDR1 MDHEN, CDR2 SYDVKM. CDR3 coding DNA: TGTGCCAGCAGTAAAAACAGGGGCTATGGCTACACCTTC. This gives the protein CASSKNRGYGYTF.

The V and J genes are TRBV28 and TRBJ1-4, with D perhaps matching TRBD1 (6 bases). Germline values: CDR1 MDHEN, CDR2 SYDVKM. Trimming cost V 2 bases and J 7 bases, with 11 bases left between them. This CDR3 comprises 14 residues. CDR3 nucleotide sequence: TGTGCCAGCAGTTTAGGGGGCTCGAGTGAAAAACTGTTTTTT. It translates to CASSLGGSSEKLFF.

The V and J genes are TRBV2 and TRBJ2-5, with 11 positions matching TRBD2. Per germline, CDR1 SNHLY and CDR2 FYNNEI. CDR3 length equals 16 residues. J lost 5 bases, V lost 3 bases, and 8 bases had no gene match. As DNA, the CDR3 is TGTGCCAGCAGTGAGATAGCGGGGGGGCCCGGGGAGACCCAGTACTTC. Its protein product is CASSEIAGGPGETQYF. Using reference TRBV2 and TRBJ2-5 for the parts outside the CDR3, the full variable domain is EPEVTQTPSHQVTQMGQEVILRCVPISNHLYFYWYRQILGQKVEFLVSFYNNEISEKSEIFDDQFSVERPDGSNFTLKIRSTKLEDSAMYFCASSEIAGGPGETQYFGPGTRLLVL.

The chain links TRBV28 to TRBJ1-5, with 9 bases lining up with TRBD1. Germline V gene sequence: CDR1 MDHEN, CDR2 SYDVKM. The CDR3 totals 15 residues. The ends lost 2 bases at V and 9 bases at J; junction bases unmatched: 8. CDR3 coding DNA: TGTGCCAGCAGTTTAGGGGGACAGGGAGAATTGCCCCAGCATTTT. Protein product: CASSLGGQGELPQHF.

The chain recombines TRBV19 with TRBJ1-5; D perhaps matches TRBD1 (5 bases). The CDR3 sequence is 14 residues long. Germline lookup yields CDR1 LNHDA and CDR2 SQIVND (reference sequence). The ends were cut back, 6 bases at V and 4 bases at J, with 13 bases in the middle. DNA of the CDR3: TGTGCCAGTAGATATACAGGAAATAATCAGCCCCAGCATTTT. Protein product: CASRYTGNNQPQHF.

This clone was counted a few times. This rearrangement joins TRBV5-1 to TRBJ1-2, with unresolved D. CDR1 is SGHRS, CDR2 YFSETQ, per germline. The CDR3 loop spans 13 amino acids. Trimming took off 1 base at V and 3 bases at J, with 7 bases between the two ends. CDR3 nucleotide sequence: TGCGCCAGCAGCTTGTTCGACTACTATGGCTACACCTTC. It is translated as CASSLFDYYGYTF. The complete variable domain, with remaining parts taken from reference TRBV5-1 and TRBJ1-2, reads KAGVTQTPRYLIKTRGQQVTLSCSPISGHRSVSWYQQTPGQGLQFLFEYFSETQRNKGNFPGRFSGRQFSNSRSEMNVSTLELGDSALYLCASSLFDYYGYTFGSGTRLTVV.

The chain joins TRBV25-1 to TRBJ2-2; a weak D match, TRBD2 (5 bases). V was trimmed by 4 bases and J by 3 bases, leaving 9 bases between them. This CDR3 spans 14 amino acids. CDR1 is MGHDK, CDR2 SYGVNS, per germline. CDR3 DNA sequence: TGTGCCAGCAGTGGGACGGGGTACACCGGGGAGCTGTTTTTT. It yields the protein CASSGTGYTGELFF.

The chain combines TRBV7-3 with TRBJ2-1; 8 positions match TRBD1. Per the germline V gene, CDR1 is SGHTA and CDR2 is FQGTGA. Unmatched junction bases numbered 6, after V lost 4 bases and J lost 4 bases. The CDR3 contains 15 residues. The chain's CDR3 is CASSSRTGNYNEQFF. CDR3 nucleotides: TGTGCCAGCAGCTCCCGGACAGGGAATTACAATGAGCAGTTCTTC. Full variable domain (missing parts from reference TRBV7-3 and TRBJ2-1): GAGVSQTPSNKVTEKGKYVELRCDPISGHTALYWYRQSLGQGPEFLIYFQGTGAADDSGLPNDRFFAVRPEGSVSTLKIQRTERGDSAVYLCASSSRTGNYNEQFFGPGTRLTVL.

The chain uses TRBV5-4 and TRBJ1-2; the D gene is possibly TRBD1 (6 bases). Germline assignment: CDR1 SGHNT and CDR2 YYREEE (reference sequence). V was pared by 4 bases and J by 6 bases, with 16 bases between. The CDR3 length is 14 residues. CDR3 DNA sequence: TGTGCCAGCAGCAACCTAGGGGGTAGGGATGGCTACACCTTC. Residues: CASSNLGGRDGYTF.

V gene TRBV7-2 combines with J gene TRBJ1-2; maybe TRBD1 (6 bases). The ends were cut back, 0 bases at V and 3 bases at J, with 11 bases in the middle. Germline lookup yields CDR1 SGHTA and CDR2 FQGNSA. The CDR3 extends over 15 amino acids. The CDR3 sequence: CASSLAGGSDYGYTF. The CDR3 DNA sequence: TGTGCCAGCAGCTTAGCAGGGGGATCGGACTATGGCTACACCTTC.

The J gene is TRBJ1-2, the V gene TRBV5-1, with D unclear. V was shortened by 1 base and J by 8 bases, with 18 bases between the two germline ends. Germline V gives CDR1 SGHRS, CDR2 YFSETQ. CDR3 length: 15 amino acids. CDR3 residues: CASSLRADQAGGYTF. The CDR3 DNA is TGCGCCAGCAGCTTGCGGGCAGACCAGGCGGGGGGCTACACCTTC.